The 4 T cell receptor beta chains below come from one sample, sequenced in a study of T cells after yellow fever vaccination. TCRdb re-called the 5' RACE reads through MiXCR, storing one row per CDR3 protein. The repertoire has 300,000 or so distinct CDR3 sequences, 8.5% to 10% of them found once; the top ten carry 3% to 3.5%. Sequencing was performed on CD4+ T cells sorted from PBMCs, taken 5 days after the yellow fever booster vaccination. All receptors come from a man aged 18-30 years who received the YFV17D yellow fever vaccine.

This clonotype was recorded at least ten times. The chain joins TRBV6-2 or TRBV6-3 to TRBJ2-7, with TRBD1 matching 9 bases. J lost 4 bases, V lost 0 bases, and 7 bases had no gene match. From germline, CDR1 is MNHEY and CDR2 SVGEGT. CDR3 length: 16 amino acids. The CDR3 DNA is TGTGCCAGCAGTTACTCGAAGGGACAGGGTCGTTACGAGCAGTACTTC. It is translated as CASSYSKGQGRYEQYF.

This clonotype was counted ten times or more. The rearrangement uses TRBV5-5 and TRBJ1-1, with D possibly TRBD1 on 5 matching bases. Germline V lookup: CDR1 SGHKS, CDR2 YYEKEE (reference sequence). CDR3 length: 13 residues. Trimming took 7 bases from V and 4 from J, leaving 14 bases between them. The CDR3 sequence is CASAGAGGTEAFF. Written as DNA, the CDR3 is TGTGCCAGCGCCGGGGCGGGGGGCACTGAAGCTTTCTTT.

This chain joins TRBV3-1 and TRBJ1-1, with D unclear. V was pared by 5 bases and J by 7 bases, with 17 bases between. Germline assignment: CDR1 LGHDT and CDR2 YNNKEL (reference sequence). CDR3 length equals 14 residues. The CDR3 DNA reads as TGTGCCAGCAGCTTAGACGTCGGCTGGAGTGAAGCTTTCTTT. The encoded protein is CASSLDVGWSEAFF.

This clonotype was detected a few times. The V and J genes are TRBV19 and TRBJ2-1, with 13 bases lining up with TRBD2. Per the germline V gene, CDR1 is LNHDA and CDR2 is SQIVND (reference sequence). CDR3 length equals 17 residues. V shed 5 bases and J 4 bases; nucleotides not matched to a gene: 8. The CDR3 sequence is CASSPPPGLAGYNEQFF. In DNA, the CDR3 is TGTGCCAGTAGTCCCCCGCCGGGACTAGCGGGGTACAATGAGCAGTTCTTC.